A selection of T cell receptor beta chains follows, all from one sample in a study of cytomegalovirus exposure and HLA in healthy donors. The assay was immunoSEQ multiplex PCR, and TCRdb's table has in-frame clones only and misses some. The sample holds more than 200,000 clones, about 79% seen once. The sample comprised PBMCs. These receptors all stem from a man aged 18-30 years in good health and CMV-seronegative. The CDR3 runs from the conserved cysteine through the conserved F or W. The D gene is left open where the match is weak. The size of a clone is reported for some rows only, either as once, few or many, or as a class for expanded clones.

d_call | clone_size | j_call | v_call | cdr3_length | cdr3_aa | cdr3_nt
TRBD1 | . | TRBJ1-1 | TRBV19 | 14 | CASSIDYRGTEAFF | TGTGCCAGTAGTATAGATTACAGGGGTACTGAAGCTTTCTTT
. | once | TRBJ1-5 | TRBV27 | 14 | CASSLSRVGQPQHF | TGTGCCAGCAGTTTAAGCAGGGTCGGGCAGCCCCAGCATTTT
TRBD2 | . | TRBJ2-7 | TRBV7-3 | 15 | CASSPTSGHLGEQYF | TGTGCCAGCAGCCCGACTAGCGGGCATCTGGGGGAGCAGTACTTC
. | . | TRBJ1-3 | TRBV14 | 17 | CASSRTQPGLVGNTIYF | TGTGCCAGCAGCCGGACCCAGCCAGGGCTGGTCGGAAACACCATATATTTT
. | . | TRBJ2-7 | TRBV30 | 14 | CAWSARGSPYEQYF | TGTGCCTGGTCCGCCCGGGGGTCCCCCTACGAGCAGTACTTC
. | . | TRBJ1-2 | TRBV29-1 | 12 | CSVEGGGYGYTF | TGCAGCGTTGAGGGGGGAGGCTATGGCTACACCTTC
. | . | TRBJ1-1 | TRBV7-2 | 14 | CASSSHSGGTEAFF | TGTGCCAGCAGCTCCCACAGCGGCGGGACTGAAGCTTTCTTT
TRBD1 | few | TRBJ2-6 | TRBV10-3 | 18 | CAISESRQGAAGANVLTF | TGTGCCATCAGTGAGTCCAGACAGGGGGCTGCAGGGGCCAACGTCCTGACTTTC
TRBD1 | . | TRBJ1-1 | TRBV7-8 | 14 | CASSGNRGSTEAFF | TGTGCCAGCAGCGGGAACAGGGGATCCACTGAAGCTTTCTTT
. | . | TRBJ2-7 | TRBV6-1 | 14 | CASSEASQDYEQYF | TGTGCCAGCAGTGAAGCTTCGCAGGACTACGAGCAGTACTTC
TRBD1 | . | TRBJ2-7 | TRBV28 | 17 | CASSSLLGQGAKSEQYF | TGTGCCAGCAGTTCACTCCTCGGACAGGGGGCTAAGAGCGAGCAGTACTTC
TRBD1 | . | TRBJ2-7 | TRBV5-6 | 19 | CASTKRRDRGPLLSYEQYF | TGTGCCAGCACGAAGCGACGGGACAGGGGTCCACTATTATCCTACGAGCAGTACTTC
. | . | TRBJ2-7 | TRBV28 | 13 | CASSLISPYEQYF | TGTGCCAGCAGTTTAATTTCCCCTTACGAGCAGTACTTC
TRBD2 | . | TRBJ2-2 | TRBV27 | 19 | CASSFRRLAGGSNTGELFF | TGTGCCAGCAGTTTTCGTCGGCTAGCGGGAGGATCGAACACCGGGGAGCTGTTTTTT
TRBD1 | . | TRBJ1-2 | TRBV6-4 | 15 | CASSQRQGRNYGYTF | TGTGCCAGCAGCCAGAGACAGGGAAGGAACTATGGCTACACCTTC
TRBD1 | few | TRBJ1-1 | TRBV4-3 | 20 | CASSRRLGTGGEGRATEAFF | TGCGCCAGCAGCCGGAGGCTGGGTACAGGGGGCGAAGGCCGAGCCACTGAAGCTTTCTTT
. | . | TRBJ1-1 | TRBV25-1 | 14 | CASSDRDRNTEAFF | TGTGCCAGCAGTGATCGAGACAGGAACACTGAAGCTTTCTTT
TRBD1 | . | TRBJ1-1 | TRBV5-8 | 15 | CASSLGGTVQAEAFF | TGTGCCAGCAGCTTGGGAGGGACAGTCCAAGCTGAAGCTTTCTTT
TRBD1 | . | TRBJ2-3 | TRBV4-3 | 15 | CASSPWDRGNDTQYF | TGCGCCAGCAGCCCCTGGGACAGGGGCAATGATACGCAGTATTTT
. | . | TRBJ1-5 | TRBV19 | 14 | CASSGVDSNQPQHF | TGTGCCAGTAGTGGAGTAGATAGCAATCAGCCCCAGCATTTT
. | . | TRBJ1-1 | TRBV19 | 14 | CASIGWQRGTEAFF | TGTGCCAGTATAGGGTGGCAGCGGGGGACTGAAGCTTTCTTT
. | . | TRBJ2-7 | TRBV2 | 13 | CASSEQGYYEQYF | TGTGCCAGCAGTGAACAGGGGTATTACGAGCAGTACTTC
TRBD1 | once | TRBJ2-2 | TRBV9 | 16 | CASSAPGQAAAGELFF | TGTGCCAGCAGCGCGCCCGGACAGGCGGCCGCCGGGGAGCTGTTTTTT
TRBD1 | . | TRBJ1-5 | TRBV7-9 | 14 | CASGTGYSNQPQHF | TGTGCCAGCGGGACAGGGTATAGCAATCAGCCCCAGCATTTT
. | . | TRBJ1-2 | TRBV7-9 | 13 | CASSSTEHYGYTF | TGTGCCAGCAGCTCGACGGAGCACTATGGCTACACCTTC
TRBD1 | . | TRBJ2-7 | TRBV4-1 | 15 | CASSQDPGGPYEQYF | TGCGCCAGCAGCCAAGATCCAGGGGGCCCCTACGAGCAGTACTTC
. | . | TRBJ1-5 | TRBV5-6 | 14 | CASSLVGGNQPQHF | TGTGCCAGCAGCTTGGTGGGGGGGAATCAGCCCCAGCATTTT
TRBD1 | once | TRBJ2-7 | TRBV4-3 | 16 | CASSQVPGQGAYEQYF | TGCGCCAGCAGCCAAGTTCCGGGACAGGGGGCCTACGAGCAGTACTTC
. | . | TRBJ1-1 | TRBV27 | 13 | CASSLGLNTEAFF | TGTGCCAGCAGTTTGGGCTTGAACACTGAAGCTTTCTTT
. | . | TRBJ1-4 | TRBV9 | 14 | CASSVGQGNEKLFF | TGTGCCAGCAGCGTAGGTCAGGGGAATGAAAAACTGTTTTTT
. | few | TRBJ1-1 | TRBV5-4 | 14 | CASTPAGPGTEAFF | TGTGCCAGCACTCCGGCGGGTCCAGGTACTGAAGCTTTCTTT
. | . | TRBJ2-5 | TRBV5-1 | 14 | CASSSAVGQETQYF | TGCGCCAGCAGCTCCGCGGTAGGCCAAGAGACCCAGTACTTC
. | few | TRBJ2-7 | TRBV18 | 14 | CASSPPNGLYEQYF | TGTGCCAGCTCACCACCAAATGGACTATACGAGCAGTACTTC
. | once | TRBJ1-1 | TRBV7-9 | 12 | CSSSFGGAEAFF | TGTTCCAGCAGCTTCGGGGGGGCTGAAGCTTTCTTT
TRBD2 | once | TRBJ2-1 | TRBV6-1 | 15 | CASSPTSGGRDEQFF | TGTGCCAGCAGCCCAACTAGCGGGGGTAGGGATGAGCAGTTCTTC
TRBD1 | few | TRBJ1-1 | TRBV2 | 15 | CASTGGRDRVSEAFF | TGTGCCAGCACCGGCGGCCGGGACAGGGTATCTGAAGCTTTCTTT
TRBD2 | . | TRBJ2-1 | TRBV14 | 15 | CASSPAGAIYNEQFF | TGTGCCAGCAGCCCAGCGGGGGCAATATACAATGAGCAGTTCTTC
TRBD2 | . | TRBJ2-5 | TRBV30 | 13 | CAWNGGGLETQYF | TGTGCCTGGAACGGCGGGGGATTGGAGACCCAGTACTTC